This TCR beta chain is from a study of spatial heterogeneity in lung cancer. In this sample, this clonotype turned up a few times. Its antigen remains unidentified. TCRdb used MiXCR to reprocess the 5' RACE reads, holding one entry per CDR3 protein. The data contain some 16,000 distinct CDR3 sequences, around 6.8% of them singletons. Study results and caveats: The number of expanded tumor alpha and beta chains correlated with mutation number.

Time point noted: sample taken at primary tumor resection. Untreated early-stage non-small cell lung cancer patients, 72 in total, were the donors. Whole RNA obtained from tumor, nontumor lung or frozen PBMC underwent sequencing without sorting. This CDR3 has 13 amino acids. Trimming cost V 9 bases and J 11 bases; bases outside gene matches: 13. CDR1 and CDR2 from the germline V gene are LNHDA and SQIVND (reference sequence). The clonotype comes from a female donor with early-stage non-small cell lung cancer. V and J are TRBV19 and TRBJ1-5, with TRBD1 matching over 7 bases. Sequenced here: lung tumor tissue, sampled at surgery. CDR3 region: CASQDDRVVAQHF. The CDR3 nucleotides are TGTGCCAGCCAAGATGACAGGGTAGTAGCCCAGCATTTT.